What follows are 28 T cell receptor beta chains derived from one specimen sequenced in a study of T cells after yellow fever vaccination. Using its own MiXCR run on the 5' RACE reads, TCRdb lists one record per CDR3 protein. The sample lists hundreds of thousands of distinct CDR3 sequences, 6.2% occurring once. Sequences were derived from PBMCs, sampled 5 days after the yellow fever booster vaccination. The receptor source for this set is a man aged 30 to 45 who received the YFV17D yellow fever vaccine.

This clonotype was observed at least ten times. The chain uses TRBV6-5 and TRBJ1-5, with TRBD1 as a possible D gene (5 bases). Trimming shortened V by 4 bases and J by 2 bases, and 15 bases separated the two germline ends. The CDR3 is made up of 16 amino acids. From germline, CDR1 is MNHEY and CDR2 SVGAGI. CDR3: CASSFGRGGGNQPQHF. CDR3 sequence (DNA): TGTGCCAGCAGTTTCGGAAGGGGCGGGGGCAATCAGCCCCAGCATTTT.

This clonotype was seen many times. The chain employs TRBV18 and TRBJ2-3, with D unclear. Germline assignment: CDR1 KGHSH and CDR2 LQKENI. V shed 4 bases and J shed 2 bases, with 10 bases lying between them. This CDR3 region has 14 residues. DNA of the CDR3: TGTGCCAGCTCACGAGGCGGCTCCACAGATACGCAGTATTTT. Translating gives CASSRGGSTDTQYF.

The chain is built from TRBV10-2 and TRBJ2-1; TRBD2 might be the D (7 bases). The CDR3 contains 12 residues. Germline assignment: CDR1 WSHSY and CDR2 SAAADI. Trimming took off 8 bases at V and 8 bases at J, with 13 bases between the two ends. As DNA, the CDR3 is TGCGCCAGCTGGATAGGGGGGGATGAGCAGTTCTTC. Its translation is CASWIGGDEQFF.

Only one count was recorded for this clonotype. Possible read error: a much larger clone is one base away. The chain uses TRBV12-3 or TRBV12-4 and TRBJ2-7; TRBD2 is a possible D gene (7 bases). CDR3 length equals 15 residues. V shed 6 bases and J shed 3 bases, with 18 bases lying between them. CDR3 sequence reads: CASSCERDTVYEQYF. CDR3 in DNA: TGTGCCAGCAGCTGCGAGCGGGACACGGTCTACGAGCAGTACTTC.

This chain uses TRBV15 with TRBJ2-2; perhaps TRBD2 as D (5 bases). From germline, CDR1 is LNHNV and CDR2 YYDKDF (reference sequence). V was cut by 9 bases and J by 3 bases, with 14 bases left in between. CDR3 length: 14 residues. The CDR3 is CATNWESHTGELFF. The CDR3, as DNA: TGTGCCACTAACTGGGAGTCTCACACCGGGGAGCTGTTTTTT.

The genes are TRBV12-3 or TRBV12-4 and TRBJ2-5; D tentatively fits TRBD1 or TRBD2 (6 bases each). V lost 5 bases to trimming and J lost 4 bases, with 14 bases between them. This CDR3 has 14 amino acids. CDR3: CASSNTQGGETQYF. The CDR3 nucleotides are TGTGCCAGCAGTAACACACAGGGAGGAGAGACCCAGTACTTC.

This clonotype was picked up many times. The rearrangement joins TRBV4-2 to TRBJ2-3; no clear D gene. This CDR3 spans 15 amino acids. Trimming removed 0 bases from V and 0 bases from J, with 7 bases in between. Per the germline V gene, CDR1 is LGHNA and CDR2 is YNFKEQ. For the CDR3, the DNA is TGTGCCAGCAGCCAAGATAAGGCTAGCACAGATACGCAGTATTTT. It yields the protein CASSQDKASTDTQYF.

The table lists this clonotype with a few counts. The chain combines TRBV7-2 with TRBJ2-7; D is possibly TRBD2 (5 bases). The V gene's germline CDR1 is SGHTA and CDR2 FQGNSA. This CDR3 spans 15 amino acids. The V and J ends lost 4 bases and 6 bases respectively, with 19 bases between them. In DNA form, the CDR3 reads TGTGCCAGCAGCTCCCCCGAGCGGATCCTTTTCGAGCAGTACTTC. Residues: CASSSPERILFEQYF.

This clonotype was observed a few times. The chain has TRBV12-3 or TRBV12-4 and TRBJ2-6, with TRBD1 as a possible D gene (6 bases). This CDR3 has 15 residues. With 7 bases removed from V and 2 bases from J, the gap between germline ends came to 12 bases. CDR3: CASTPRGTGANVLTF. The CDR3 bases are TGTGCCAGCACCCCGAGGGGGACTGGGGCCAACGTCCTGACTTTC.

The gene calls are TRBV5-1 and TRBJ2-5, with D unclear. The CDR3 runs to 14 residues. V gave up 1 base and J gave up 1 base, with 8 bases separating them. The germline CDR1 and CDR2 sequences are SGHRS and YFSETQ. CDR3 coding DNA: TGCGCCAGCAGCTTGAACAATCCCCAAGAGACCCAGTACTTC. This sequence encodes CASSLNNPQETQYF.

This clonotype was detected many times. The chain combines TRBV4-3 with TRBJ1-1; 10 nucleotides agree with TRBD1. The V segment lost 4 bases and the J segment 3 bases; nucleotides outside the gene matches: 11. Germline loops: CDR1 LGHNA, CDR2 YSLEER. This CDR3 has 17 amino acids. In DNA, the CDR3 is TGCGCCAGCAGCCCCTCTCCCGACAGGGGGCGGGACACTGAAGCTTTCTTT. It specifies CASSPSPDRGRDTEAFF.

This clonotype turned up a few times. Its ends do not fully match the called genes, so a read error is possible. This chain connects TRBV7-2 to TRBJ2-3, with D uncertain. Germline values: CDR1 SGHTA, CDR2 FQGNSA. This CDR3 has 14 residues. The CDR3 here is CARSLVRSTDTQYF. CDR3 sequence (DNA): TGTGCCAGAAGCTTAGTTAGGAGCACAGATACGCAGTATTTT.

This clonotype was seen a handful of times. This chain uses TRBV12-3 or TRBV12-4 with TRBJ1-1, with a weak D call TRBD1 (5 bases). The CDR3 extends over 13 amino acids. V gave up 7 bases and J gave up 6 bases, with 15 bases separating them. The CDR3 here is CASNKQEFAEAFF. The CDR3 DNA reads TGTGCCAGCAACAAACAGGAGTTCGCTGAAGCTTTCTTT.

This clonotype was counted only a few times. The chain is built from TRBV20-1 and TRBJ2-3; D gene unclear. The CDR3 runs to 13 residues. CDR1 is DFQATT, CDR2 SNEGSKA, per germline (reference sequence). The V end was cut by 6 bases, the J end by 6 bases, with 16 bases between. CDR3 sequence (DNA): TGCAGTGCGAGCCCTCGGCGCAGGGATACGCAGTATTTT. This sequence encodes CSASPRRRDTQYF.

This clonotype has a count of ten or more. CDR3 DNA sequence: TGTGCCAGCAGCCGGACAGTCCAAGAGACCCAGTACTTC. Translated, it gives CASSRTVQETQYF. The chain carries TRBV6-1 and TRBJ2-5; a weak D match, TRBD1 (6 bases). This CDR3 spans 13 amino acids. V was cut by 6 bases and J by 1 base, with 9 bases left in between. CDR1 and CDR2 (germline): MNHNS, SASEGT.

This clonotype has a handful of counts. V gene TRBV20-1 combines with J gene TRBJ1-3; D might be TRBD1 (5 bases). The germline V and J ends were trimmed by 2 bases and 0 bases, with 8 bases remaining between them. The germline V gene has CDR1 DFQATT and CDR2 SNEGSKA (reference sequence). This CDR3 contains 14 residues. Here the CDR3 reads CSARPDNSGNTIYF. The CDR3 DNA follows: TGCAGTGCTAGACCGGACAACTCTGGAAACACCATATATTTT.

With regard to this clonotype: This may arise from a read error, as a much more abundant clone is one base away. The J gene is TRBJ2-1, the V gene TRBV29-1, with D tentatively TRBD1 or TRBD2 (5 bases each). CDR3 length: 14 residues. Trimming cost V 3 bases and J 9 bases, with 18 bases left between them. From germline, CDR1 is SQVTM and CDR2 ANQGSEA. The CDR3 sequence: CSVDGAGSRSEQFF. The CDR3 DNA reads TGCAGCGTTGACGGGGCAGGTAGTAGGAGTGAGCAGTTCTTC.

This clonotype was detected ten times or more. This chain links TRBV5-1 with TRBJ2-1, with 7 bases lining up with TRBD2. V lost 4 bases, J lost 3 bases, and 10 bases stayed unmatched. Per the germline V gene, CDR1 is SGHRS and CDR2 is YFSETQ. The CDR3 length is 16 residues. CDR3 nucleotide sequence: TGCGCCAGCAGCCCGGATTGGTCTAGCGGCTACAATGAGCAGTTCTTC. Its protein is CASSPDWSSGYNEQFF.

At least ten counts were recorded for this clonotype. The chain joins TRBV29-1 to TRBJ2-1; D is possibly TRBD2 (5 bases). Germline V gives CDR1 SQVTM, CDR2 ANQGSEA. V dropped 5 bases and J dropped 6 bases, with 11 bases sitting between them. CDR3 size: 12 residues. CDR3 region: CSVTGWGNEQFF. The CDR3 coding sequence is TGCAGCGTTACGGGGTGGGGCAATGAGCAGTTCTTC.

A few counts support this clonotype. CDR3 sequence (DNA): TGTGCCAGCAGCTTTGACGGCGATACGCAGTATTTT. It yields the protein CASSFDGDTQYF. The genes are TRBV4-2 and TRBJ2-3; D remains unclear. Germline V gene sequence: CDR1 LGHNA, CDR2 YNFKEQ. V lost 5 bases and J 6 bases, leaving 9 bases between the germline ends. The CDR3 runs to 12 residues.

As for this clonotype: Germline is not matched at one junction end, which may reflect a read error. This chain connects TRBV7-7 to TRBJ2-7; 7 bases line up with TRBD2. Looked up from germline, CDR1 is SSHAT and CDR2 is FNYEAQ (reference sequence). The CDR3 runs 14 residues. The CDR3 bases are TGTGCTAGCAGCTCCGGACTAGACCATTACGAGCAGTACTTC. Residues: CASSSGLDHYEQYF.

Ten or more counts support this clonotype. The chain couples TRBV15 to TRBJ1-5; D is undetermined. CDR1 and CDR2 (germline): LNHNV, YYDKDF (reference sequence). CDR3 length equals 13 residues. V lost 2 bases and J lost 6, with 8 bases in between. CDR3 residues: CATSRLDGQPQHF. The CDR3 region has the DNA TGTGCCACCAGCAGACTTGATGGTCAGCCCCAGCATTTT.

The sample holds many counts of this clonotype. This chain links TRBV5-5 with TRBJ2-2, with 9 nucleotides matching TRBD2. Germline values: CDR1 SGHKS, CDR2 YYEKEE (reference sequence). The CDR3 extends over 16 amino acids. The J segment lost 7 bases and the V segment lost 0 bases, leaving 7 bases of the junction unmatched. CDR3 sequence (DNA): TGTGCCAGCAGCTTGGTTCTAGCGGGATCTTTCGGGGAGCTGTTTTTT. It specifies CASSLVLAGSFGELFF.

The rearrangement links TRBV19 to TRBJ2-6, with TRBD1 as a possible D gene (5 bases). Germline V gives CDR1 LNHDA, CDR2 SQIVND (reference sequence). This CDR3 has 15 amino acids. Trimming shortened V by 7 bases and J by 0 bases, and 10 bases separated the two germline ends. The CDR3 spells CASTYRSSGANVLTF. The CDR3 DNA follows: TGTGCCAGTACGTACAGGAGCTCTGGGGCCAACGTCCTGACTTTC.

The V gene is TRBV10-3, the J gene TRBJ2-3; TRBD2 matches 7 bases. CDR1 is ENHRY and CDR2 is SYGVKD in the germline V gene. This CDR3 is built from 16 residues. V gave up 3 bases and J gave up 4 bases; unmatched junction bases: 10. The CDR3 bases are TGTGCCATCAGTGATGTAGTGGCGGGAGATGCAGATACGCAGTATTTT. This gives the protein CAISDVVAGDADTQYF.

V usage is TRBV11-2 and J usage is TRBJ2-1; 9 bases agree with TRBD2. Germline CDR1 and CDR2: SGHAT and FQNNGV. This CDR3 has 20 amino acids. Germline trimming cut 5 bases from V and 2 bases from J; bases unmatched to any gene: 19. The CDR3 DNA reads TGTGCCAGCAGCGCCCTCGGAGGCGGGAGGGCCCTGTCCCCCTACAATGAGCAGTTCTTC. Protein: CASSALGGGRALSPYNEQFF.

This clonotype has just a few counts. This rearrangement joins TRBV6-5 to TRBJ2-2; 9 bases line up with TRBD2. V trimming: 0 bases; J trimming: 0 bases; junction bases outside the gene matches: 5. This CDR3 region has 18 residues. CDR1 and CDR2 (germline): MNHEY, SVGAGI. The CDR3 bases are TGTGCCAGCAGTTACTCGAGGAGCGGGAGGACGAACACCGGGGAGCTGTTTTTT. As protein: CASSYSRSGRTNTGELFF.

The gene calls are TRBV7-2 and TRBJ1-6; perhaps TRBD1 as D (5 bases). Trimming stripped 1 base from V and 7 bases from J, with 11 bases between. Germline V gene data show CDR1 as SGHTA and CDR2 as FQGNSA. The length of the CDR3 is 15 residues. CDR3 amino acids: CASSLGAGLNSPLHF. In nucleotides, the CDR3 is TGTGCCAGCAGCTTAGGGGCAGGGTTGAATTCACCCCTCCACTTT.